This T cell receptor (beta chain) was identified during a study of T-cell memory formation after mild COVID-19. As for the study in general: Largely, the TCR clusters proved donor specific.

This CDR3 is 15 amino acids long. CDR1 and CDR2 from the germline V gene are MGHDK and SYGVNS. V lost 3 bases to trimming and J lost 5 bases, with 16 bases between them. Study results and limitations: Researchers could not confirm that second-wave clones peaking on day 37 targeted SARS-CoV-2.

Each CDR3 protein is one row after TCRdb ran MiXCR on the 5' RACE reads. The table records 470,000 or so distinct CDR3 sequences, around a sixth of them present only once. This clonotype has just a few counts. Its target is not known. The chain has TRBV25-1 and TRBJ2-5; TRBD1 is a possible D gene (5 bases). Specimen: PBMCs or a T cell subset sorted from them (not recorded which). This receptor was taken from an adult woman who had mild COVID-19 (a few samples of this study predate the infection). Cell type and time point are not known. CDR3 protein: CASSDQTVRVETQYF. In DNA, the CDR3 is TGTGCCAGCAGTGATCAGACAGTGCGAGTCGAGACCCAGTACTTC.